This T cell receptor (beta chain) was recovered during a study of blood T cell repertoires in COVID-19. Study information: The samples span acute and convalescent COVID-19 from the United States, Italy and Spain.

Original methodology: Amplification with reference gene primers provided the estimates of nucleated cell counts. The table came from immunoSEQ multiplex PCR; TCRdb's copy has only in-frame clones and leaves some out. For V, J and clone size, that table is used; D and trimming come from the DNA. The sample has 85,000 to 100,000 clones; about 78% are singletons. CDR1 SEHNR and CDR2 FQNEAQ come from the germline V gene (reference sequence). Trimming left V 5 bases short and J 4 bases short, with 5 bases between. CDR3 length equals 12 residues. The source is a man in his forties or fifties who had recovered from COVID-19. This chain uses TRBV7-9 with TRBJ1-4; D not certain. Source material: peripheral blood. As DNA, the CDR3 is TGTGCCAGCAGCGCCTATAATGAAAAACTGTTTTTT. Amino acids: CASSAYNEKLFF.